The source of this TCR beta chain is a study of blood T cell repertoires in COVID-19. Study details: Sites across the United States, Italy and Spain contributed samples from acute and convalescent COVID-19. The analysed material was cDNA or gDNA that came from T cells, B-cell-depleted T cells, or PBMCs.

Original handling: Scientists estimated how many nucleated cells there were by amplifying reference gene primers. Using immunoSEQ multiplex PCR, the repertoire was profiled, and TCRdb retains in-frame clones only, with some absent. V and J calls and clone size come straight from that table; D and trimming were deduced from the DNA. The sample carries around 100,000 clones, about 90% recorded once. This sequence was found in a man aged 45-60 years with acute or convalescent COVID-19. The sequenced sample consisted of peripheral blood.

CDR3 region: CASSSREVQPQHF. As DNA, the CDR3 is TGTGCCAGCAGTTCCAGGGAGGTTCAGCCCCAGCATTTT. The rearrangement uses TRBV12-3 or TRBV12-4 and TRBJ1-5, with a weak D call TRBD1 (5 bases). Trimming stripped 4 bases from V and 6 bases from J, with 10 bases between. The CDR3 runs to 13 residues.